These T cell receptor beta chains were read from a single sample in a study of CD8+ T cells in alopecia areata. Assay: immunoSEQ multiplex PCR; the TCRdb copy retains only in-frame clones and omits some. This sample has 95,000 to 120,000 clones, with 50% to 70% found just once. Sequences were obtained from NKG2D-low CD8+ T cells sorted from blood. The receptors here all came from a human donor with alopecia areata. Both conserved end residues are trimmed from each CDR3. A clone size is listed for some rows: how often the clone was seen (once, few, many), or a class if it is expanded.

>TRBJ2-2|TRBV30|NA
AYSTGELF
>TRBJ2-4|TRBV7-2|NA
ASSPRGSLENIQY
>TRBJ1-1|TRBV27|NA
ASSFLGGGDEAF
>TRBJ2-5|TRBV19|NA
ASSMASGSQETQY
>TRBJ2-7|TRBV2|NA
ASRDTGTGEEQY
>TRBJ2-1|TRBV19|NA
ASSIGSGNEQF
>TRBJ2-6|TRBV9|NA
ASNEGLAEAGANVLT
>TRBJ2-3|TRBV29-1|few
SVDGDTQY
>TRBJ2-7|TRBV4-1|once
ASSRAGLAGGTYEQY
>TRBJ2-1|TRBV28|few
ASSPGGYEQF
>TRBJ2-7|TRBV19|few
ASSNPPGLSNEQY
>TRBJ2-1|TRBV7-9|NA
ASSGTNEQF
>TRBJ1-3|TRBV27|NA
ASSSTRGYGNTIY
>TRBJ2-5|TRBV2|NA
ASRYPGLAGGPFAETQY
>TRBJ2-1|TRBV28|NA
ASTLGNNEQF
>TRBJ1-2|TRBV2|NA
ASGGQDYYGYT
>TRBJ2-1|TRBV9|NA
ASSVVSGSSYNEQF
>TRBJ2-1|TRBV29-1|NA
SAEGGWYNEQF
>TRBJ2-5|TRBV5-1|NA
ASSLVAAEQY
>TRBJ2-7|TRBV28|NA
GSGGRSYEQY
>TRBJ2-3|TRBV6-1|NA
ASTDPGQGADTQY
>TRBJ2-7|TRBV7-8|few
ASILVPGNYEQY
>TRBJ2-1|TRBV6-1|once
ASSEEASGSKEQF
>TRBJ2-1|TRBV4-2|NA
ASSQDPPTGLGYNEQF
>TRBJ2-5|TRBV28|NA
ASSFLRQGEYQETQY
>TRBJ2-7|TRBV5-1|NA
ASSLRYGEQY
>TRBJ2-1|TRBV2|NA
ATNKEGEQF
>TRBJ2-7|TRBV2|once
ASNRPDHYEQY
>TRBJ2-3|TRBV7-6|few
ASSSGLAARGTQY
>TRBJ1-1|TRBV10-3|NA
AISESGANTEAF
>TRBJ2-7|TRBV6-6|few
ASSPGLEQY
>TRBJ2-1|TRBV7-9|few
ASSLAAIGQF
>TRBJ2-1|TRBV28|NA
ASSDRTSGYNEQF
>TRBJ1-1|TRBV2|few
AINTGTANTEAF
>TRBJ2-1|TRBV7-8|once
ASSLPGLAGLNEQF
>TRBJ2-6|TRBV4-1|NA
ASSQDSGANVLT
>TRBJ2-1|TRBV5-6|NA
ASSLGLGGNEQF
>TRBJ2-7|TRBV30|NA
AWSNMDSFNEQY
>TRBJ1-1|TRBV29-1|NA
SVEEGSGTEAF
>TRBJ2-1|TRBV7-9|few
ASTNRGGDEQF
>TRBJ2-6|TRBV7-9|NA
ASSPTRTDRISGANVLT
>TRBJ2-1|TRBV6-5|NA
ASSYAPSDPGLEQF
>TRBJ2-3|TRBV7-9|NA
ASSFGRGRDRTDTQY
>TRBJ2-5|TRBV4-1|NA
ASSPEKWGKETQY
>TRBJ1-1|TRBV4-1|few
ASSQGAGDTEAF